The 22 T cell receptor beta chains reported below all come from one sample, sequenced in a study of blood T cell repertoires in COVID-19. Here immunoSEQ multiplex PCR was the method, and the copy in TCRdb shows in-frame clones only, minus some. The sample holds more than 85,000 clones, 75% to 90% seen once. Material: peripheral blood. The receptors originated from a human donor in a cohort sampled during active COVID-19.

The chain combines TRBV27 with TRBJ2-3, with D possibly matching TRBD1 (5 bases). This CDR3 has 15 amino acids. Germline V gene data show CDR1 as MNHEY and CDR2 as SMNVEV (reference sequence). The germline V and J ends were trimmed by 5 bases and 3 bases, with 15 bases remaining between them. The CDR3 reads CASSRSGWLTDTQYF. The CDR3 DNA is TGTGCCAGCAGTCGGTCAGGGTGGTTGACAGATACGCAGTATTTT.

The chain uses TRBV2 and TRBJ2-2, with D possibly TRBD2 on 5 matching bases. The CDR3 length is 12 residues. V was trimmed by 6 bases and J by 7 bases, leaving 9 bases between them. The germline V gene has CDR1 SNHLY and CDR2 FYNNEI. CDR3 amino acids: CASRRDHGELFF. CDR3 coding DNA: TGTGCCAGCAGGAGGGATCACGGGGAGCTGTTTTTT.

This chain connects TRBV6-6 to TRBJ2-2; 10 bases match TRBD1. V dropped 2 bases and J dropped 6; count of bases not matched to a gene: 3. This CDR3 comprises 15 residues. Germline-derived CDR1 and CDR2 are MNHNY and SVGAGI (reference sequence). CDR3 loop: CASSYGTGAAGELFF. The CDR3 DNA follows: TGTGCCAGCAGTTACGGGACAGGGGCGGCCGGGGAGCTGTTTTTT.

The rearrangement uses TRBV18 and TRBJ1-6; 8 bases line up with TRBD1. Losses at the gene ends were 5 bases for V and 10 bases for J; bases not matched to a gene: 10. CDR3 length: 15 residues. The germline V gene has CDR1 KGHSH and CDR2 LQKENI. CDR3 loop: CASSTDREKESPLHF. CDR3 bases: TGTGCCAGCTCAACGGACAGGGAAAAAGAATCACCCCTCCACTTT.

V usage is TRBV27 and J usage is TRBJ2-1, with 11 bases fitting TRBD2. Trimming cost V 2 bases and J 6 bases; bases outside gene matches: 9. This CDR3 spans 17 amino acids. Germline CDR1 reads MNHEY; CDR2 reads SMNVEV (reference sequence). The CDR3 sequence: CASSLRGLAGGSNEQFF. CDR3 DNA sequence: TGTGCCAGCAGTTTACGTGGCCTAGCGGGGGGCTCCAATGAGCAGTTCTTC.

The genes are TRBV23-1 and TRBJ2-6; possible D gene TRBD1, 6 bases. TRBV23-1 is flagged as an ORF with uncertain function. V gave up 2 bases and J gave up 0 bases, with 23 bases separating them. This CDR3 is 21 amino acids long. CDR3 sequence (DNA): TGCGCCAGCAGTCAAGAGGGACAACAGGGTTCACCTCGCTCTGGGGCCAACGTCCTGACTTTC. Its translation: CASSQEGQQGSPRSGANVLTF.

The chain employs TRBV5-1 and TRBJ2-5; TRBD2 matches 7 bases. This CDR3 contains 14 residues. Germline lookup yields CDR1 SGHRS and CDR2 YFSETQ. Trimming removed 4 bases from V and 5 bases from J; junction bases left unmatched: 8. CDR3: CASSLGGYRETQYF. Here the CDR3 DNA reads TGCGCCAGCAGCCTCGGGGGGTATCGGGAGACCCAGTACTTC. Full variable domain (outside the CDR3, taken from reference TRBV5-1 and TRBJ2-5): KAGVTQTPRYLIKTRGQQVTLSCSPISGHRSVSWYQQTPGQGLQFLFEYFSETQRNKGNFPGRFSGRQFSNSRSEMNVSTLELGDSALYLCASSLGGYRETQYFGPGTRLLVL.

The gene calls are TRBV19 and TRBJ2-5, with 11 positions matching TRBD1. CDR3 length: 14 residues. Germline CDR1 is LNHDA and CDR2 is SQIVND (reference sequence). V lost 5 bases and J lost 4; bases outside the gene matches: 3. The chain's CDR3 is CASSGQGAGETQYF. Written as DNA, the CDR3 is TGTGCCAGTAGTGGACAGGGGGCCGGAGAGACCCAGTACTTC.

The rearrangement uses TRBV19 and TRBJ1-3; TRBD1 might be the D (5 bases). This CDR3 is 14 amino acids long. The germline gives CDR1 LNHDA, CDR2 SQIVND (reference sequence). With 7 bases removed from V and 2 bases from J, the gap between germline ends came to 12 bases. CDR3 sequence: CASTLGGAGNTIYF. The CDR3 DNA reads as TGTGCCAGTACCCTCGGGGGGGCTGGAAACACCATATATTTT.

The chain uses TRBV6-5 and TRBJ2-7; D is possibly TRBD1 (5 bases). CDR1 and CDR2 from the germline V gene are MNHEY and SVGAGI. The length of the CDR3 is 14 residues. V dropped 6 bases and J dropped 4 bases, with 16 bases sitting between them. The CDR3: CASSAAWTSYEQYF. CDR3 nucleotide sequence: TGTGCCAGCAGCGCCGCTTGGACATCATACGAGCAGTACTTC.

The rearrangement uses TRBV4-3 and TRBJ1-2, with D hard to call. V was trimmed by 0 bases and J by 2 bases, leaving 10 bases between them. The CDR3 length is 15 residues. In germline, CDR1 is LGHNA, CDR2 YSLEER. The CDR3 sequence: CASSQEVAVNYGYTF. CDR3 coding DNA: TGCGCCAGCAGCCAAGAGGTGGCGGTCAACTATGGCTACACCTTC.

Only one count was recorded for this clone. The chain carries TRBV11-2 and TRBJ1-2; D gene ambiguous. Germline V gives CDR1 SGHAT, CDR2 FQNNGV. V lost 1 base and J lost 8, with 17 bases in between. This CDR3 has 15 residues. The CDR3 DNA follows: TGTGCCAGCAGCTTAGTGCCGGGGTGGGGTTGGGGCTACACCTTC. Translated: CASSLVPGWGWGYTF. The whole variable domain, filled in from reference TRBV11-2 and TRBJ1-2, reads EAGVAQSPRYKIIEKRQSVAFWCNPISGHATLYWYQQILGQGPKLLIQFQNNGVVDDSQLPKDRFSAERLKGVDSTLKIQPAKLEDSAVYLCASSLVPGWGWGYTFGSGTRLTVV.

The V call is TRBV30, the J call TRBJ2-7, with D perhaps matching TRBD1 (6 bases). Germline CDR1 is GTSNPN and CDR2 is SVGIG (reference sequence). V shed 2 bases and J shed 1 base, with 21 bases lying between them. CDR3 length equals 17 residues. CDR3 amino acids: CAWSRTITGPLSYEQYF. The CDR3 DNA is TGTGCCTGGAGTCGAACCATTACAGGGCCCCTATCCTACGAGCAGTACTTC.

J is TRBJ2-2 and V is TRBV6-2 or TRBV6-3; possible D gene TRBD2, 5 bases. Per the germline V gene, CDR1 is MNHEY and CDR2 is SVGEGT. This CDR3 is built from 16 residues. The V end was cut by 5 bases, the J end by 4 bases, with 17 bases between. The CDR3 sequence: CASSPTGRGTTGELFF. In nucleotides, the CDR3 is TGTGCCAGCAGTCCGACCGGACGGGGAACCACCGGGGAGCTGTTTTTT.

This clone has more than one count but fewer than ten. The CDR3 sequence: CASSFQLNTEAFF. Here the CDR3 DNA reads TGTGCCAGCAGCTTCCAGTTGAACACTGAAGCTTTCTTT. The chain has TRBV7-9 and TRBJ1-1; D not certain. V shed 3 bases and J shed 0 bases, with 5 bases lying between them. The CDR3 length is 13 residues. Germline CDR1 reads SEHNR; CDR2 reads FQNEAQ (reference sequence).

There are a few counts of this clone. Sequence at one end of the junction differs from germline and may be a read error. The chain carries TRBV4-2 and TRBJ1-1; no firm D call. The CDR3 runs 14 residues. CDR1 and CDR2 (germline): LGHNA, YNFKEQ. The DNA for the CDR3 is TGTGCCAGCAGACAAGGACTTCTGAACACTGAAGCTTTCTTT. This encodes CASRQGLLNTEAFF.

This chain uses TRBV11-2 with TRBJ2-1, with TRBD2 matching over 8 bases. V lost 3 bases to trimming and J lost 2 bases; unmatched junction nucleotides: 3. The germline V gene has CDR1 SGHAT and CDR2 FQNNGV. The CDR3 runs to 15 residues. DNA for the CDR3: TGTGCCAGCAGCTTCGGGGGGGGACCCTACAATGAGCAGTTCTTC. Translated, it gives CASSFGGGPYNEQFF.

V usage is TRBV4-2 and J usage is TRBJ1-4; 10 positions match TRBD1. Germline V gene data show CDR1 as LGHNA and CDR2 as YNFKEQ. The CDR3 loop spans 16 amino acids. With V trimmed by 1 base and J by 8 bases, 7 bases remained unmatched. The CDR3 here is CASSQGGTGDIEKLFF. CDR3 nucleotide sequence: TGTGCCAGCAGCCAAGGGGGGACAGGGGATATAGAAAAACTGTTTTTT.

This sequence joins TRBV3-1 (or the pseudogene TRBV3-2) and TRBJ1-5; D not certain. V was trimmed by 3 bases and J by 3 bases, leaving 9 bases between them. The CDR3 runs 14 residues. Germline loops: CDR1 LGHDT, CDR2 YNNKEL (reference sequence). The CDR3 region is CASSHSGDNQPQHF. CDR3 in DNA: TGTGCCAGCAGCCATTCGGGAGACAATCAGCCCCAGCATTTT.

The chain combines TRBV14 with TRBJ1-6; D is unresolved. V dropped 4 bases and J dropped 9 bases, with 19 bases sitting between them. The germline V gene has CDR1 SGHDN and CDR2 FVKESK. The CDR3 is 16 residues long. The CDR3 region is CASSPPAPFGFSPLHF. The CDR3, as DNA: TGTGCCAGCAGCCCCCCCGCTCCGTTCGGGTTTTCACCCCTCCACTTT.

The chain has TRBV5-1 and TRBJ2-1; TRBD2 matches at 7 bases. The CDR3 sequence is 14 residues long. The trim removed 7 bases at V and 0 bases at J, leaving 4 bases unmatched. In germline, CDR1 is SGHRS, CDR2 YFSETQ. The DNA of the CDR3 is TGCGCCAGCCAAGCGGGGAACTCCTACAATGAGCAGTTCTTC. Translating it yields CASQAGNSYNEQFF.

The chain is built from TRBV2 and TRBJ2-7; possible D gene TRBD2, 7 bases. CDR1 and CDR2 from the germline V gene are SNHLY and FYNNEI. V dropped 6 bases and J dropped 2 bases, with 17 bases sitting between them. The CDR3 spans 15 residues. The CDR3 spells CASSPLAGATYEQYF. The CDR3 DNA reads TGTGCCAGCAGCCCTCTTGCGGGGGCCACCTACGAGCAGTACTTC.